This TCR beta chain stems from a study of type 1 and type 2 diabetes patients. V was clipped by 4 bases and J by 4 bases, with 13 bases between them. The CDR3 spans 14 residues. Looked up from germline, CDR1 is SGHVS and CDR2 is FQNEAQ. Genomic DNA was the PCR template. The TCR beta CDR3 region was amplified using 30 forward and 13 reverse primers. TCRdb reprocessed the multiplex PCR reads with MiXCR, giving one entry per CDR3 protein. The table shows more than 250,000 distinct CDR3 sequences, with approximately 45% occurring only once. The study, taken as a whole, reports: Age and gender were not matched between study groups, possibly biasing interpretation.

Only a few counts were recorded for this clonotype. What it binds is unknown. The chain couples TRBV7-8 to TRBJ1-2; TRBD1 is a possible D gene (5 bases). The specimen was peripheral blood mononuclear cells (PBMCs). This receptor was obtained from a young man with type 2 diabetes. In DNA form, the CDR3 reads TGTGCCAGCAGCTCCTCGGCAGGGTCCTATGGCTACACCTTC. The encoded protein is CASSSSAGSYGYTF.